Listed below are T cell receptor beta chains from one sample, sequenced in a study of regulatory T cells in long-lasting Graves disease. TCRdb analysed the multiplex PCR reads with MiXCR anew, one entry per CDR3 protein. This sample has about 540,000 distinct CDR3 sequences, with 13% found just once. In addition, the sample was reused for a study of T cells in Graves' hyperthyroidism and ophthalmopathy.

This specimen was peripheral blood mononuclear cells (PBMCs), taken at new diagnosis, from a patient treated with antithyroid drugs. The receptors were gathered from a man aged 25-45 years with Graves disease. CDR3s leave out the opening cysteine and the closing phenylalanine or tryptophan. Each record gives: clone size, V gene, J gene, CDR3 protein. Only some rows state a clone size, as once, few, many or a class for expanded clones.

few,TRBV15,TRBJ2-3,ATSYTGSTDTQY
.,TRBV20-1,TRBJ2-5,SARSTSGRETQY
many,TRBV27,TRBJ2-5,ASSLGPQGETQY
few,TRBV5-1,TRBJ2-5,ASSLIPDEGETQY
.,TRBV5-1,TRBJ2-2,ASRSGLLNTEELF
many,TRBV12-3/TRBV12-4,TRBJ2-3,ASSKRGVSTDTQY
few,TRBV20-1,TRBJ2-1,SANKLAGIYSYNEQF
many,TRBV2,TRBJ1-1,ARRKGGFGDTEAF
many,TRBV10-3,TRBJ1-1,AIMRGPVNTEAF
many,TRBV6-1,TRBJ2-7,ASSKGGYYEQY
many,TRBV18,TRBJ1-5,ASSEESNQPQH
many,TRBV18,TRBJ1-1,ASSLGQPPTGTEAF
.,TRBV7-2,TRBJ2-3,ASSYSLRSTDTQY
many,TRBV20-1,TRBJ2-2,SARDLATRGELF
few,TRBV11-2,TRBJ2-7,ASSRELGHEQY
few,TRBV10-1,TRBJ1-5,ASSESWQPQH
.,TRBV4-2,TRBJ2-3,ASSRQELAGVTDTQY
.,TRBV4-1,TRBJ2-3,ASSPRPTDTQY
many,TRBV24-1,TRBJ1-5,ATSEPGQGGGPQH
.,TRBV2,TRBJ2-5,ASKGQGFAGETQY
many,TRBV12-3/TRBV12-4,TRBJ2-7,ASSLLAGSSEQY
many,TRBV5-1,TRBJ2-2,ASSLTSGAARTGELF
.,TRBV14,TRBJ2-7,ASSQGSAGLQY
many,TRBV3-1,TRBJ2-5,ASSQGGQETQY
.,TRBV2,TRBJ2-3,ASSPGAGDSSNTQY
many,TRBV6-1,TRBJ2-5,ASNPLGAQETQY
many,TRBV27,TRBJ1-1,ASFASFTEAF
many,TRBV7-9,TRBJ2-3,ASSIQGLTQY
few,TRBV27,TRBJ1-2,ASSPIFDRGRSGYT
many,TRBV7-9,TRBJ2-5,ASSLPGRDSRRQTQY
many,TRBV12-3/TRBV12-4,TRBJ2-1,ASSRRTSGRHDSYNEQF
many,TRBV20-1,TRBJ2-2,SARDHDFGTGELF
few,TRBV7-9,TRBJ2-1,ASSQGRSEQF
.,TRBV6-1,TRBJ2-7,ASSERDRRYEQY
few,TRBV7-9,TRBJ2-5,ASSLVGAEETQY
few,TRBV6-5,TRBJ2-7,ASSFGTGQYNEQY